Listed below are T cell receptor beta chains from one sample, sequenced in a study of blood T cell repertoires in COVID-19. Profiled with immunoSEQ multiplex PCR; TCRdb holds only in-frame clones, not every one. This sample has around 92,000 clones; 65% to 85% occur once, and the top ten carry under 35%. What was sequenced was peripheral blood. The receptors were gathered from a woman older than 75 with acute or convalescent COVID-19. Both conserved end residues are part of each CDR3. D genes are given only for firm matches. The size field is filled for only some rows; it gives once, few, many or a size class.

j_gene | d_gene | abundance | v_gene | CDR3aa | CDR3nt
TRBJ2-2 | NA | NA | TRBV18 | CASSPLPAGELFF | TGTGCCAGCTCACCCCTTCCGGCCGGGGAGCTGTTTTTT
TRBJ2-5 | TRBD1 | NA | TRBV18 | CASSPRTGVQETQYF | TGTGCCAGCTCACCCCGGACAGGGGTACAAGAGACCCAGTACTTC
TRBJ2-7 | TRBD2 | medium-sized | TRBV7-2 | CASSLAAGPAYEQYF | TGTGCCAGCAGCTTAGCAGCGGGACCTGCCTACGAGCAGTACTTC
TRBJ2-3 | NA | NA | TRBV7-3 | CASSQGRPPNTQYF | TGTGCCAGCAGCCAAGGCAGGCCCCCAAATACGCAGTATTTT
TRBJ2-2 | TRBD2 | NA | TRBV7-3 | CASSLLAGGPSTGELFF | TGTGCCAGCAGCTTATTGGCGGGAGGGCCTTCCACCGGGGAGCTGTTTTTT
TRBJ2-5 | NA | NA | TRBV10-3 | CAISESRAAQETQYF | TGTGCCATCAGTGAGTCGAGGGCCGCCCAGGAGACCCAGTACTTC
TRBJ1-2 | NA | NA | TRBV7-3 | CASSLAQNYGYTF | TGTGCCAGCAGCTTAGCCCAGAACTATGGCTACACCTTC
TRBJ2-3 | TRBD2 | NA | TRBV5-8 | CASSYRLAGGTDTQYF | TGTGCCAGCAGCTACAGACTAGCGGGAGGCACAGATACGCAGTATTTT
TRBJ1-4 | TRBD1 | NA | TRBV10-2 | CASSESSPTGATNEKLFF | TGCGCCAGCAGTGAGTCGAGCCCCACAGGGGCAACTAATGAAAAACTGTTTTTT
TRBJ2-3 | TRBD2 | NA | TRBV6-1 | CASSVAGGPDTQYF | TGTGCCAGCAGTGTAGCGGGAGGGCCCGATACGCAGTATTTT
TRBJ2-7 | TRBD2 | once | TRBV5-1 | CASGPSGGTYEQYF | TGCGCCAGCGGCCCGAGCGGGGGGACCTACGAGCAGTACTTC
TRBJ2-3 | NA | NA | TRBV7-2 | CASSGGPSTDTQYF | TGTGCCAGCTCCGGGGGACCTAGCACAGATACGCAGTATTTT
TRBJ2-3 | NA | once | TRBV10-3 | CAISESPEFTDTQYF | TGTGCCATCAGTGAGTCGCCGGAGTTCACAGATACGCAGTATTTT
TRBJ1-1 | NA | NA | TRBV28 | CASKEGAEAFF | TGTGCCAGCAAGGAGGGCGCTGAAGCTTTCTTT
TRBJ1-4 | NA | NA | TRBV11-2 | CASSLDMRGGSEKLFF | TGTGCCAGCAGCTTAGACATGAGGGGAGGTAGTGAAAAACTGTTTTTT
TRBJ1-2 | NA | few | TRBV19 | CARFLRGSKGPYGYTF | TGTGCCAGATTCCTCAGGGGCAGTAAAGGCCCCTATGGCTACACCTTC
TRBJ2-1 | TRBD2 | NA | TRBV5-4 | CASSPGIAGFNEQFF | TGTGCCAGCAGCCCGGGGATAGCGGGTTTCAATGAGCAGTTCTTC
TRBJ2-1 | NA | once | TRBV5-1 | CASSLGLDSYNEQFF | TGCGCCAGCAGCTTGGGACTAGACAGTTACAATGAGCAGTTCTTC
TRBJ2-5 | TRBD1 | NA | TRBV6-6 | CASSLQGQETQYF | TGTGCCAGCAGTCTACAGGGGCAAGAGACCCAGTACTTC
TRBJ1-5 | NA | once | TRBV19 | CASSIAGGNQPQHF | TGTGCCAGTAGTATAGCCGGGGGCAATCAGCCCCAGCATTTT
TRBJ2-2 | NA | NA | TRBV18 | CASSPRVETNTGELFF | TGTGCCAGCTCACCACGGGTCGAGACTAACACCGGGGAGCTGTTTTTT
TRBJ1-1 | NA | NA | TRBV19 | CASSMSVRINTEAFF | TGTGCCAGTAGTATGAGCGTCCGAATAAACACTGAAGCTTTCTTT
TRBJ2-2 | TRBD1 | NA | TRBV19 | CASRTGTANTGELFF | TGTGCCAGTAGGACCGGGACAGCGAACACCGGGGAGCTGTTTTTT